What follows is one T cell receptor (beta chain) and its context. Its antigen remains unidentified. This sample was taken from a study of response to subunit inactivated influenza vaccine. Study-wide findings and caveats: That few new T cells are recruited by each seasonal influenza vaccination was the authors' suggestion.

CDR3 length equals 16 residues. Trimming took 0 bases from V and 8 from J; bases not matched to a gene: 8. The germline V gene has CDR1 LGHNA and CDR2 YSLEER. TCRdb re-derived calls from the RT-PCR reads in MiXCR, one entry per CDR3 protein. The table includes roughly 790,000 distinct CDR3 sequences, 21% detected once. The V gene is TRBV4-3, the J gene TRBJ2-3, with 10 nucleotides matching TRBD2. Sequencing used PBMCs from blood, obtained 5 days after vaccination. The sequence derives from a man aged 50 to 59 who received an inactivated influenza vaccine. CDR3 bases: TGCGCCAGCAGCCAAGATTGGGCTAGCGGGAGACCTACGCAGTATTTT. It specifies CASSQDWASGRPTQYF.